The next 17 T cell receptor beta chains were all read from a single sample in a study of cytomegalovirus exposure and HLA in healthy donors. The table came from immunoSEQ multiplex PCR; TCRdb's copy has only in-frame clones and leaves some out. The sample has around 56,000 clones; roughly nine tenths are singletons. The sample comprised PBMCs. All receptors derive from a woman aged 18-29 years in good health and CMV-seronegative.

On this clone itself: Mismatch with germline at one junction end may stem from a read error. The gene calls are TRBV7-7 and TRBJ2-2, with 8 positions matching TRBD2. The CDR3 contains 13 residues. The germline CDR1 and CDR2 sequences are SSHAT and FNYEAQ (reference sequence). CDR3 amino acids: CASSREGFGELFF. For the CDR3, the DNA is TGTGCTAGCAGCCGGGAGGGGTTCGGGGAGCTGTTTTTT.

J is TRBJ2-1 and V is TRBV6-1; 9 nucleotides align to TRBD2. The CDR3 has 15 residues. The V gene end was trimmed by 2 bases and the J gene end by 5 bases; junction bases not matched to a gene: 4. Germline V gives CDR1 MNHNS, CDR2 SASEGT. The DNA for the CDR3 is TGTGCCAGCAGTGAACTAGCGGGATACAACAATGAGCAGTTCTTC. This translates into CASSELAGYNNEQFF.

The chain links TRBV7-2 to TRBJ2-7; D may be TRBD1 (5 bases). The germline V gene has CDR1 SGHTA and CDR2 FQGNSA. This CDR3 has 14 amino acids. Trimming left V 1 base short and J 2 bases short, with 9 bases between. The CDR3 coding sequence is TGTGCCAGCAGCTTAGAAGTGACAGCCTACGAGCAGTACTTC. Protein: CASSLEVTAYEQYF. The complete variable domain, with remaining parts taken from reference TRBV7-2 and TRBJ2-7, reads GAGVSQSPSNKVTEKGKDVELRCDPISGHTALYWYRQSLGQGLEFLIYFQGNSAPDKSGLPSDRFSAERTGGSVSTLTIQRTQQEDSAVYLCASSLEVTAYEQYFGPGTRLTVT.

V is TRBV6-1 and J is TRBJ2-2; unclear D gene. Germline assignment: CDR1 MNHNS and CDR2 SASEGT. Between the trimmed V and J ends, which lost 1 base and 0 bases, there was a span of 15 bases. The CDR3 consists of 18 residues. The CDR3: CASSEGEAEAANTGELFF. CDR3 nucleotide sequence: TGTGCCAGCAGTGAAGGTGAAGCAGAGGCTGCGAACACCGGGGAGCTGTTTTTT.

The chain recombines TRBV2 with TRBJ2-5; no reliable D call. V dropped 1 base and J dropped 5 bases, with 8 bases sitting between them. The length of the CDR3 is 13 residues. CDR1 SNHLY and CDR2 FYNNEI come from the germline V gene. Written as DNA, the CDR3 is TGTGCCAGCAGTGAAGGGCACGGGGAGACCCAGTACTTC. Its translation: CASSEGHGETQYF.

This rearrangement joins TRBV11-2 to TRBJ1-1; D unclear. Per germline, CDR1 SGHAT and CDR2 FQNNGV. Trimming removed 6 bases at V and 4 bases at J, with 12 bases between. The CDR3 loop spans 13 amino acids. The CDR3 bases are TGTGCCAGCAGGTCAACGAGGCGCACTGAAGCTTTCTTT. Encoded protein: CASRSTRRTEAFF.

The chain recombines TRBV5-1 with TRBJ1-2; 7 nucleotides align to TRBD1. The V segment lost 4 bases and the J segment 2 bases; nucleotides outside the gene matches: 2. The germline V gene has CDR1 SGHRS and CDR2 YFSETQ. The CDR3 totals 13 residues. The chain's CDR3 is CASSAGQNYGYTF. CDR3 in DNA: TGCGCCAGCAGCGCGGGACAGAACTATGGCTACACCTTC.

The DNA of the CDR3 is TGCGCCAGCAGCCTGGGGGGACAGGTTTACAATGAGCAGTTCTTC. Protein: CASSLGGQVYNEQFF. This chain joins TRBV5-1 and TRBJ2-1; 8 bases agree with TRBD1. Germline CDR1 and CDR2: SGHRS and YFSETQ. Trimming at V came to 4 bases and at J to 4 bases, leaving 7 bases not matched to a gene. This CDR3 comprises 15 residues.

This clone was seen just once. The chain joins TRBV6-5 to TRBJ2-1, with 7 bases identical to TRBD1. Germline loops: CDR1 MNHEY, CDR2 SVGAGI. This CDR3 region has 15 residues. Trimming cost V 6 bases and J 2 bases; bases outside gene matches: 7. The CDR3 region is CASSPTGDTYNEQFF. For the CDR3, the DNA is TGTGCCAGCAGCCCCACAGGGGACACCTACAATGAGCAGTTCTTC.

V is TRBV9 and J is TRBJ2-2; D is possibly TRBD1 (6 bases). This CDR3 is 16 amino acids long. The V end was cut by 1 base, the J end by 6 bases, with 16 bases between. Germline CDR1 SGDLS, CDR2 YYNGEE. CDR3 DNA: TGTGCCAGCAGCGTACATTCCGGGACATTGGCCGGGGAGCTGTTTTTT. It specifies CASSVHSGTLAGELFF.

The V call is TRBV6-6, the J call TRBJ2-3; D unresolved. From germline, CDR1 is MNHNY and CDR2 SVGAGI (reference sequence). Trimming left V 7 bases short and J 1 base short, with 12 bases between. The CDR3 has 14 amino acids. The CDR3 DNA sequence: TGTGCCAGCACCCACGGTGGAGGCACAGATACGCAGTATTTT. Its protein product is CASTHGGGTDTQYF.

This clone showed up just once. This chain uses TRBV19 with TRBJ2-3; 13 positions match TRBD2. V was clipped by 9 bases and J by 1 base; unmatched bases: 7. The CDR3 is 16 residues long. Germline V CDR1 and CDR2: LNHDA, SQIVND (reference sequence). The CDR3 region has the DNA TGTGCCAGCAGGACTAGCGGGAGTTGGGGCACAGATACGCAGTATTTT. Translating it yields CASRTSGSWGTDTQYF.

This rearrangement joins TRBV10-2 to TRBJ2-7; 8 bases are shared with TRBD2. Germline V lookup: CDR1 WSHSY, CDR2 SAAADI. V was clipped by 7 bases and J by 5 bases; unmatched bases: 13. The length of the CDR3 is 15 residues. The CDR3 coding sequence is TGCGCCAGCACCCAAGCCGGGGGGGTGGGGGACGAGCAGTACTTC. Translating it yields CASTQAGGVGDEQYF.

V is TRBV5-1 and J is TRBJ1-4; 8 nucleotides match TRBD1. J was trimmed by 12 bases and V by 0 bases; bases with no gene match: 7. The CDR3 spans 14 residues. Germline values: CDR1 SGHRS, CDR2 YFSETQ. CDR3 protein: CASSLGTGSWELFF. The DNA for the CDR3 is TGCGCCAGCAGCTTGGGGACAGGGTCCTGGGAACTGTTTTTT.

V is TRBV9 and J is TRBJ2-1; 7 bases align to TRBD2. The CDR3 runs to 15 residues. CDR1 SGDLS and CDR2 YYNGEE come from the germline V gene. Trimming cost V 0 bases and J 3 bases; bases outside gene matches: 3. CDR3 sequence reads: CASSVELADYNEQFF. The CDR3 coding sequence is TGTGCCAGCAGCGTAGAGCTAGCGGACTACAATGAGCAGTTCTTC.

V gene TRBV19 combines with J gene TRBJ2-7, with 8 positions matching TRBD1. V shed 5 bases, J shed 9 bases, and the junction held 21 bases outside the gene matches. CDR1 and CDR2 (germline): LNHDA, SQIVND (reference sequence). The CDR3 spans 17 residues. CDR3 nucleotides: TGTGCCAGTAGTGGAAGGGACAGGAGACCCTCCTACGATGGGCAGTACTTC. Translation: CASSGRDRRPSYDGQYF.

The chain carries TRBV5-4 and TRBJ2-3; D may be TRBD1 (6 bases). Germline V gives CDR1 SGHNT, CDR2 YYREEE (reference sequence). V gave up 4 bases and J gave up 0 bases, with 12 bases separating them. The CDR3 has 15 residues. The CDR3 region has the DNA TGTGCCAGCAGCGGAGGACAGATTAGCACAGATACGCAGTATTTT. This encodes CASSGGQISTDTQYF.